This T cell receptor (beta chain) was retrieved from a study of identifying expanded T cells in peripheral blood. The length of the CDR3 is 18 residues. Germline loops: CDR1 SGHAT, CDR2 FQNNGV. Unmatched junction bases numbered 12, after V lost 1 base and J lost 0 bases. The protocol was immunoSEQ multiplex PCR, while the TCRdb copy is restricted to in-frame clones and leaves out a portion. The sample includes approximately 81,000 clones, 80% to 85% seen only once; the top ten take roughly a fifth. This chain joins TRBV11-2 and TRBJ2-7; 7 bases are a match to TRBD1. What was sequenced was blood. The source of this sequence is a person between 18 and 75 years old in good health. The CDR3 reads CASSLVGRQGWSSYEQYF. The CDR3, as DNA: TGTGCCAGCAGCTTAGTGGGGCGACAGGGTTGGAGCTCCTACGAGCAGTACTTC.